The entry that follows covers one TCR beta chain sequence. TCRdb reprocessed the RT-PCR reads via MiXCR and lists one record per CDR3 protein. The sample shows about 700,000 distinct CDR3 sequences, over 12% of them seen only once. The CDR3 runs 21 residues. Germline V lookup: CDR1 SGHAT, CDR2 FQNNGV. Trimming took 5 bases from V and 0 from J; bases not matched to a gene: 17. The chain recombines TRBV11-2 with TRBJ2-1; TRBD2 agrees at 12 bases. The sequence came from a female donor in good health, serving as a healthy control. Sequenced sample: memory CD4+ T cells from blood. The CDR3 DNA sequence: TGTGCCAGCAGCGGCATACTAGCGGGAGGACTTACTAATAGCTCCTACAATGAGCAGTTCTTC. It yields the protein CASSGILAGGLTNSSYNEQFF.